The 3 T cell receptor beta chains below were found in one sample sequenced in a study of blood T cell repertoires in COVID-19. Assay used: immunoSEQ multiplex PCR; TCRdb lists only in-frame clones, some missing. Of 120,000 to 150,000 clones listed, roughly three quarters are singletons. Specimen: peripheral blood. The source of these receptors is a man aged 55 to 70 with acute or convalescent COVID-19.

V usage is TRBV7-9 and J usage is TRBJ2-3, with 9 bases aligning to TRBD1. Germline CDR1 and CDR2: SEHNR and FQNEAQ (reference sequence). CDR3 length equals 14 residues. V shed 5 bases, J shed 4 bases, and the junction held 4 bases outside the gene matches. The chain's CDR3 is CASSPGQGPDTQYF. Here the CDR3 DNA reads TGTGCCAGCAGCCCGGGACAGGGACCAGATACGCAGTATTTT. The whole variable domain, filled in from reference TRBV7-9 and TRBJ2-3, reads DTGVSQNPRHKITKRGQNVTFRCDPISEHNRLYWYRQTLGQGPEFLTYFQNEAQLEKSRLLSDRFSAERPKGSFSTLEIQRTEQGDSAMYLCASSPGQGPDTQYFGPGTRLTVL.

The chain employs TRBV5-8 and TRBJ2-6; no definite D call. Deletions cut 2 bases from V and 0 bases from J, with 9 bases between. Germline V gene data show CDR1 as SGHTS and CDR2 as YDEGEE. The CDR3 extends over 16 amino acids. As DNA, the CDR3 is TGTGCCAGCAGCTTATTTTATAGCTCTGGGGCCAACGTCCTGACTTTC. This translates into CASSLFYSSGANVLTF.

J is TRBJ1-4 and V is TRBV24-1; 8 positions agree with TRBD1. The CDR3 is made up of 15 amino acids. Germline lookup yields CDR1 KGHDR and CDR2 SFDVKD. The trim removed 4 bases at V and 3 bases at J, leaving 3 bases unmatched. CDR3 in amino acids: CATSDPTGANEKLFF. The CDR3 DNA follows: TGTGCCACCAGTGACCCGACAGGGGCTAATGAAAAACTGTTTTTT.